One and the same sample provided the 27 T cell receptor beta chains below, sequenced in a study of OX40 agonist ivuxolimab in advanced cancers. Profiled with immunoSEQ multiplex PCR; TCRdb holds only in-frame clones, not every one. The sample lists tens of thousands of clones, about 87% seen once, with about 17% in the top ten. Sequencing was performed on CD4+ or CD8+ T cells sorted from blood, taken in a trial of the OX40 agonist ivuxolimab. These receptors were collected from an adult with an advanced solid tumor such as melanoma, head and neck, liver or kidney cancer.

The chain carries TRBV12-5 and TRBJ2-2; perhaps TRBD1 as D (6 bases). V was pared by 0 bases and J by 3 bases, with 14 bases between. The CDR3 runs 17 residues. The germline gives CDR1 LGHNT, CDR2 FRNRAP. The CDR3 is CASGLVSTRTDTGELFF. In DNA form, the CDR3 reads TGTGCTAGTGGTTTGGTTTCAACAAGGACAGACACCGGGGAGCTGTTTTTT.

This chain links TRBV19 with TRBJ1-3; 7 bases are shared with TRBD1. The ends lost 3 bases at V and 0 bases at J; junction bases unmatched: 8. CDR1 and CDR2 from the germline V gene are LNHDA and SQIVND (reference sequence). The CDR3 has 17 amino acids. CDR3 in amino acids: CASSMFGTVDSGNTIYF. CDR3 coding DNA: TGTGCCAGTAGTATGTTTGGGACAGTCGACTCTGGAAACACCATATATTTT.

V usage is TRBV19 and J usage is TRBJ2-7; 9 bases fit TRBD1. Germline loops: CDR1 LNHDA, CDR2 SQIVND (reference sequence). This CDR3 is built from 16 residues. The ends lost 5 bases at V and 1 base at J; junction bases unmatched: 9. CDR3 sequence (DNA): TGTGCCAGTAGTCCTAGGCCCGGGACAGGGTCCTACGAGCAGTACTTC. It translates to CASSPRPGTGSYEQYF.

V and J are TRBV4-2 and TRBJ2-7; tentative D call: TRBD1 (5 bases). The CDR3 is made up of 17 amino acids. Germline CDR1 and CDR2: LGHNA and YNFKEQ. V was cut by 0 bases and J by 3 bases, with 18 bases left in between. As DNA, the CDR3 is TGTGCCAGCAGCCAAGATTTGGATCCCAGGGCGCTCTACGAGCAGTACTTC. Its protein product is CASSQDLDPRALYEQYF.

The chain recombines TRBV19 with TRBJ2-7; the match to TRBD1 covers 7 bases. The CDR3 length is 14 residues. Germline CDR1 LNHDA, CDR2 SQIVND (reference sequence). The V gene end was trimmed by 2 bases and the J gene end by 3 bases; junction bases not matched to a gene: 4. CDR3 region: CASSIRGRFYEQYF. The CDR3 DNA reads TGTGCCAGTAGTATAAGGGGGCGCTTCTACGAGCAGTACTTC.

V is TRBV30 and J is TRBJ1-4; unclear D gene. There are 13 residues in the CDR3. V shed 1 base and J shed 8 bases, with 11 bases lying between them. Germline CDR1 and CDR2: GTSNPN and SVGIG (reference sequence). In nucleotides, the CDR3 is TGTGCCTGGAGTGCCGGGTCGGGGGAAAAACTGTTTTTT. Its protein product is CAWSAGSGEKLFF.

The chain links TRBV13 to TRBJ1-2; a weak D match, TRBD1 (5 bases). CDR1 and CDR2 (germline): PRHDT, FYEKMQ (reference sequence). V was clipped by 5 bases and J by 0 bases, with 16 bases between them. This CDR3 contains 16 residues. The CDR3 sequence: CASSRGTTDSNYGYTF. As DNA, the CDR3 is TGTGCCAGCAGCCGGGGGACCACTGACTCTAACTATGGCTACACCTTC.

The chain has TRBV7-6 and TRBJ2-3; 10 bases are a match to TRBD2. Losses at the gene ends were 5 bases for V and 3 bases for J; bases not matched to a gene: 11. The CDR3 is 17 amino acids. CDR1 and CDR2 (germline): SGHVS, FNYEAQ. The CDR3 sequence: CASSPVPSGGGTDTQYF. As DNA, the CDR3 is TGTGCCAGCAGCCCCGTCCCTAGCGGGGGAGGGACAGATACGCAGTATTTT.

This chain uses TRBV9 with TRBJ1-5; D is undetermined. From germline, CDR1 is SGDLS and CDR2 YYNGEE. V was trimmed by 0 bases and J by 7 bases, leaving 11 bases between them. The CDR3 has 14 residues. The CDR3 protein is CASSVGGGGQPQHF. CDR3 nucleotides: TGTGCCAGCAGCGTAGGGGGAGGAGGCCAGCCCCAGCATTTT.

This chain links TRBV27 with TRBJ2-7; TRBD1 is a possible D gene (5 bases). Germline V gives CDR1 MNHEY, CDR2 SMNVEV (reference sequence). Trimming stripped 2 bases from V and 4 bases from J, with 12 bases between. The CDR3 totals 14 residues. In DNA, the CDR3 is TGTGCCAGCAGTTTAAAGGACAAGTGGTACGAGCAGTACTTC. As protein: CASSLKDKWYEQYF.

The chain employs TRBV10-1 and TRBJ2-2; a possible D gene is TRBD1 (5 bases). Per the germline V gene, CDR1 is WNHNN and CDR2 is SYGVQD (reference sequence). The germline V and J ends were trimmed by 4 bases and 1 base, with 10 bases remaining between them. The CDR3 is 15 amino acids. CDR3 DNA: TGCGCCAGCAGTGTGGCCAGGGAGAACACCGGGGAGCTGTTTTTT. This codes for CASSVARENTGELFF.

J is TRBJ1-1 and V is TRBV27; 7 bases are shared with TRBD1. Germline V gene lookup returns CDR1 MNHEY and CDR2 SMNVEV (reference sequence). The CDR3 loop spans 12 amino acids. With V trimmed by 11 bases and J by 7 bases, 10 bases remained unmatched. The CDR3 DNA sequence: TGTGCCTCCCAGGGGGGTTTGCGTGAAGCTTTCTTT. This codes for CASQGGLREAFF.

The chain links TRBV7-8 to TRBJ2-3; D is ambiguous. Germline V gene lookup returns CDR1 SGHVS and CDR2 FQNEAQ. Trimming removed 1 base at V and 2 bases at J, with 16 bases between. CDR3 length equals 17 residues. In DNA form, the CDR3 reads TGTGCCAGCAGCTTAGTCCCTCCCTACCCAGTCACAGATACGCAGTATTTT. It is translated as CASSLVPPYPVTDTQYF.

Concerning this clone: This CDR3 is missing its conserved last phenylalanine or tryptophan, likely due to a read error. The DNA is left out, because the CDR3 cannot be placed on it with certainty; the CDR3 is given as TCRdb lists it. J is TRBJ2-3 and V is TRBV5-6; whether TRBD1, the table's D call, matches the DNA was not checked. The CDR3 is 12 residues long, ends included. Per germline, CDR1 SGHDT and CDR2 YYEEEE. The CDR3 sequence: CASIHPSGFGTT.

This clone appeared once. The chain combines TRBV11-2 with TRBJ1-3, with a tentative D call TRBD1 (5 bases). The CDR3 totals 17 residues. Trimming removed 7 bases at V and 0 bases at J, with 19 bases between. The V gene's germline CDR1 is SGHAT and CDR2 FQNNGV. The CDR3 protein is CASNGGTSGLSGNTIYF. CDR3 in DNA: TGTGCCAGCAACGGAGGGACCTCGGGCCTCTCTGGAAACACCATATATTTT. The entire variable domain, with the rest obtained from reference TRBV11-2 and TRBJ1-3, is as follows: EAGVAQSPRYKIIEKRQSVAFWCNPISGHATLYWYQQILGQGPKLLIQFQNNGVVDDSQLPKDRFSAERLKGVDSTLKIQPAKLEDSAVYLCASNGGTSGLSGNTIYFGEGSWLTVV.

The rearrangement joins TRBV30 to TRBJ2-3; TRBD1 aligns across 9 bases. The CDR3 is made up of 16 amino acids. After removal of 4 bases from V and 5 bases from J, the junction contained 13 bases not matched to a gene. Per germline, CDR1 GTSNPN and CDR2 SVGIG (reference sequence). The CDR3 DNA reads as TGTGCCTGGAATTCTCCCGGGGACAGGGTGGAAGATACGCAGTATTTT. The encoded protein is CAWNSPGDRVEDTQYF.

The table lists this clone with a count of one. V gene TRBV10-3 combines with J gene TRBJ2-3; the match to TRBD1 covers 11 bases. CDR3 length: 16 residues. With V trimmed by 6 bases and J by 6 bases, 11 bases remained unmatched. Germline CDR1 ENHRY, CDR2 SYGVKD. Here the CDR3 reads CAISAGTGGIGDTQYF. CDR3 coding DNA: TGTGCCATCAGCGCAGGGACAGGGGGAATAGGGGATACGCAGTATTTT.

The chain links TRBV4-3 to TRBJ1-1; D might be TRBD1 (5 bases). Germline CDR1 is LGHNA and CDR2 is YSLEER. The CDR3 spans 15 residues. Trimming left V 4 bases short and J 1 base short, with 13 bases between. The CDR3 DNA follows: TGCGCCAGCAGCCGCGACCGGGGCGGGAACACTGAAGCTTTCTTT. It encodes CASSRDRGGNTEAFF.

The chain recombines TRBV5-5 with TRBJ1-1; D might be TRBD1 (5 bases). The V gene lost 6 bases and the J gene lost 3 bases, with 12 bases spanning the gap. CDR1 SGHKS and CDR2 YYEKEE come from the germline V gene (reference sequence). The CDR3 is made up of 13 amino acids. The CDR3 bases are TGTGCCAGCACCCTGATAGGGGACACTGAAGCTTTCTTT. It specifies CASTLIGDTEAFF.

The V gene is TRBV21-1, the J gene TRBJ1-5. TRBV21-1 is listed as a pseudogene. CDR3 size: 15 residues. CDR3 region: CASSKKVTSNQPQHF. DNA for the CDR3: TGTGCCAGCAGCAAAAAGGTCACTAGCAATCAGCCCCAGCATTTT.

In its sample, this clone was seen a few times. The V gene is TRBV27, the J gene TRBJ1-2; no reliable D call. Trimming removed 3 bases from V and 3 bases from J, with 14 bases in between. Germline CDR1 and CDR2: MNHEY and SMNVEV (reference sequence). The CDR3 runs 15 residues. The CDR3 region is CASSFLSRSDYGYTF. DNA of the CDR3: TGTGCCAGCAGTTTCTTGAGTAGGTCGGACTATGGCTACACCTTC.

This sequence joins TRBV6-5 and TRBJ1-4, with D perhaps matching TRBD1 (5 bases). With 5 bases removed from V and 7 bases from J, the gap between germline ends came to 14 bases. The CDR3 totals 14 residues. Germline loops: CDR1 MNHEY, CDR2 SVGAGI. CDR3 DNA sequence: TGTGCCAGCAGTACCGGGACTCATGGTGAAAAACTGTTTTTT. Its protein product is CASSTGTHGEKLFF.

In its sample, this clone was seen once. The chain employs TRBV29-1 and TRBJ1-1; 7 bases are a match to TRBD1. CDR1 and CDR2 (germline): SQVTM, ANQGSEA. With V trimmed by 4 bases and J by 4 bases, 6 bases remained unmatched. CDR3 size: 13 residues. The CDR3 here is CSVAGGFFTEAFF. The CDR3 DNA sequence: TGCAGCGTTGCAGGGGGTTTTTTCACTGAAGCTTTCTTT.

The V gene is TRBV7-9, the J gene TRBJ1-5, with 8 bases identical to TRBD1. Per germline, CDR1 SEHNR and CDR2 FQNEAQ (reference sequence). The CDR3 consists of 14 residues. V lost 2 bases and J lost 9; bases outside the gene matches: 6. The CDR3 is CASSLTGGDGPQHF. In DNA form, the CDR3 reads TGTGCCAGCAGCTTAACAGGGGGGGATGGGCCCCAGCATTTT.

This clone was recorded once. The chain combines TRBV7-2 with TRBJ2-1, with 8 nucleotides matching TRBD1. Germline values: CDR1 SGHTA, CDR2 FQGNSA. V dropped 3 bases and J dropped 6; count of bases not matched to a gene: 4. The CDR3 contains 14 residues. CDR3 in amino acids: CASSFQGAGNEQFF. The CDR3 DNA reads as TGTGCCAGCAGCTTCCAGGGGGCAGGCAATGAGCAGTTCTTC.

The J gene is TRBJ2-7, the V gene TRBV7-9, with D tentatively TRBD1 (6 bases). This CDR3 is built from 14 residues. V lost 3 bases to trimming and J lost 3 bases, with 12 bases between them. Germline assignment: CDR1 SEHNR and CDR2 FQNEAQ (reference sequence). The DNA for the CDR3 is TGTGCCAGCAGCTTGCCTCAGGGGAGCTACGAGCAGTACTTC. Translation gives CASSLPQGSYEQYF.

The chain couples TRBV5-4 to TRBJ2-3; 7 bases match TRBD2. The CDR3 has 12 amino acids. CDR1 and CDR2 from the germline V gene are SGHNT and YYREEE (reference sequence). The trim removed 7 bases at V and 2 bases at J, leaving 1 base unmatched. The CDR3 DNA reads as TGTGCCAGCGGGGGGGACACAGATACGCAGTATTTT. It translates to CASGGDTDTQYF.